The entry below describes one T cell receptor beta chain. Its antigen is currently unknown. TCRdb keeps only in-frame clones here, not all; method: immunoSEQ multiplex PCR. The table has roughly 64,000 clones, 84% seen once. The record originates from a study of OX40 agonist ivuxolimab in advanced cancers. Study details: Three patients responded partially, comprising one with hepatocellular carcinoma and two with cutaneous melanoma.

Study-level points and caveats: At 0.1 to 3.0 mg/kg, clonal expansion of CD4+ and CD8+ blood T cells had occurred by week 6. Among the lowest peripheral clonal expansion occurred in 0.1-3.0 mg/kg partial responders.

In germline, CDR1 is SGHTA, CDR2 FQGNSA. The CDR3 extends over 12 amino acids. Between the trimmed V and J ends, which lost 0 bases and 5 bases, there was a span of 4 bases. This receptor was identified in an adult with an advanced solid tumor such as melanoma, head and neck, liver or kidney cancer. The chain employs TRBV7-2 and TRBJ2-5; D is uncertain. Sequencing used CD4+ or CD8+ T cells sorted from blood, obtained in a trial of the OX40 agonist ivuxolimab. The CDR3 here is CASSLAWETQYF. The CDR3 DNA reads as TGTGCCAGCAGCTTAGCATGGGAGACCCAGTACTTC.